This T cell receptor beta chain was documented in a study of T cell responses to AZD1222 COVID-19 vaccine. Produced via immunoSEQ multiplex PCR; TCRdb's table is partial and in-frame only. The sample contains over 130,000 clones, about 88% of which appear only once. The V end lost 1 base, the J end lost 6 bases, and 12 bases lay between the germline ends. CDR3 length equals 14 residues. Germline CDR1 is LNHDA and CDR2 is SQIVND (reference sequence). The V gene is TRBV19, the J gene TRBJ1-2, with D unresolved. This specimen consisted of peripheral blood, obtained 28 days after the second AZD1222 dose. The receptor comes from an adult who received the AZD1222 COVID-19 vaccine. CDR3 DNA: TGTGCCAGTAGTATAGGTTCGACAAGCCATGGCTACACCTTC. Protein product: CASSIGSTSHGYTF. Using reference TRBV19 and TRBJ1-2 for the parts outside the CDR3, the full variable domain is DGGITQSPKYLFRKEGQNVTLSCEQNLNHDAMYWYRQDPGQGLRLIYYSQIVNDFQKGDIAEGYSVSREKKESFPLTVTSAQKNPTAFYLCASSIGSTSHGYTFGSGTRLTVV.